These T cell receptor beta chains were read from a single sample in a study of metastatic and nonmetastatic thyroid tumors. Using MiXCR, TCRdb reanalyzed the PCR reads. The table includes 15,000 to 20,000 clones, 25% to 35% detected once. Sequencing was performed on tumor tissue. These receptors originate from a female donor with papillary thyroid cancer or a benign thyroid nodule (not recorded which). Some clones in this sample may be carry-over from other donors' samples. CDR3s include the opening cysteine and the closing phenylalanine or tryptophan. Each record gives: clone size, CDR3 length, J gene, D gene, V gene, CDR3 DNA, CDR3 protein. The D gene is left open where the match is weak. Size is stated for part of the rows, as once, few or many counts, or as a class when the clone is expanded.

NA | 14 | TRBJ2-7 | TRBD2 | TRBV20-1 | TGCAGTGCTAGTCCACTAGCGGGAGCCTACGAGCAGTACTTC | CSASPLAGAYEQYF
NA | 12 | TRBJ2-2 | NA | TRBV20-1 | TGCAGTGTTGGGGGGAACACCGGGGAGCTGTTTTTT | CSVGGNTGELFF
NA | 16 | TRBJ2-7 | TRBD2 | TRBV4-1 | TGCGCCAGCAGCCAATCAAGGACTAGCGGGTTCCACGAGCAGTACTTC | CASSQSRTSGFHEQYF
NA | 14 | TRBJ1-1 | NA | TRBV7-9 | TGTGCCAGCAGCTTAGCGGGCGAGAACACTGAAGCTTTCTTT | CASSLAGENTEAFF
few | 11 | TRBJ1-2 | NA | TRBV30 | TGTGCCTGGAGACGTCGGGGTGGCTACACCTTC | CAWRRRGGYTF
NA | 16 | TRBJ1-5 | NA | TRBV2 | TGTGCCAGCAGTGAAACCGGGAACAACCCCGGTCAGCCCCAGCATTTT | CASSETGNNPGQPQHF
few | 16 | TRBJ1-2 | TRBD1 | TRBV6-5 | TGTGCCAGCAGTTACTCAATCCTGGGACAGTTCAATTGCTACACCTTC | CASSYSILGQFNCYTF
NA | 14 | TRBJ2-7 | NA | TRBV20-1 | TGCAGTGCTGGAACGGCGGGATGGGCCTACGAGCAGTACTTC | CSAGTAGWAYEQYF
many | 13 | TRBJ1-1 | NA | TRBV7-2 | TGTGCCAGCACCTGGCAGCGGTACACTGAAGCTTTCTTT | CASTWQRYTEAFF
many | 13 | TRBJ2-3 | NA | TRBV12-3/TRBV12-4 | TGTGCCAGCAGCCCCCGGACCACAGATACGCAGTATTTT | CASSPRTTDTQYF
NA | 14 | TRBJ2-1 | NA | TRBV9 | TGTGCCAGCAGCGTAGCGTATCGGGGTGGTGAGCAGTTCTTC | CASSVAYRGGEQFF
NA | 16 | TRBJ2-5 | TRBD1 | TRBV11-2 | TGTGCCAGCAGCTTTCCTGTGGACAGGGGTAAAGAGACCAAGTACTTC | CASSFPVDRGKETKYF
NA | 18 | TRBJ2-1 | TRBD2 | TRBV7-2 | TGTGCCAGCAGCTTAGCGTGGGGCGGGAGGGCCCTGTACAATGAGCAGTTCTTC | CASSLAWGGRALYNEQFF
NA | 15 | TRBJ1-3 | TRBD1 | TRBV3-1 | TGTGCCAGTCGACAGGGTTGGTCGTCTGGAAACACCATATATTTT | CASRQGWSSGNTIYF
many | 14 | TRBJ2-5 | NA | TRBV3-1 | TGTGCCAGCAGGCCTGGCCGGCCGGTAGAGACCCAGTACTTC | CASRPGRPVETQYF
medium-sized | 16 | TRBJ1-1 | NA | TRBV6-5 | TGTGCCAGCAGTTACGGCCTTGGTTTTAGGAACACTGAAGCTTTCTTT | CASSYGLGFRNTEAFF